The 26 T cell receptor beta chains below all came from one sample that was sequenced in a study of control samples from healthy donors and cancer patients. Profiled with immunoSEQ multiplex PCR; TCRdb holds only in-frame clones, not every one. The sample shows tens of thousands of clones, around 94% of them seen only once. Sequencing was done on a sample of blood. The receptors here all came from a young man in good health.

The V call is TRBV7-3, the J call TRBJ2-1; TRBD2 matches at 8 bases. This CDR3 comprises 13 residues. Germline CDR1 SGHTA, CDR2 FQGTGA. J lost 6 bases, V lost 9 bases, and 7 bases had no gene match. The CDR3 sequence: CASSPGGLNEQFF. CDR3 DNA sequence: TGTGCCAGTAGCCCGGGAGGGCTCAATGAGCAGTTCTTC.

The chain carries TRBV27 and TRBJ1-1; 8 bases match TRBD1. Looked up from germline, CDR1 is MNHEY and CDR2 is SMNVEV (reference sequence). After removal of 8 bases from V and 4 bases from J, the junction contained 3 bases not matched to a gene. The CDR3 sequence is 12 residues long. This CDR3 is CASWTGTTEAFF. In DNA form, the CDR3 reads TGTGCCAGCTGGACAGGGACCACTGAAGCTTTCTTT.

The CDR3 DNA sequence: TGTGCCAGCAGTCTGACAGGGCGGGGCACTGAAGCTTTCTTT. Residues: CASSLTGRGTEAFF. The chain is built from TRBV27 and TRBJ1-1, with TRBD1 identical over 7 bases. Germline trimming cut 5 bases from V and 4 bases from J; bases unmatched to any gene: 7. The V gene's germline CDR1 is MNHEY and CDR2 SMNVEV (reference sequence). The CDR3 loop spans 14 amino acids.

In nucleotides, the CDR3 is TGCAGCGTTGGGGACAGTCCGATGAACACTGAAGCTTTCTTT. Translating it yields CSVGDSPMNTEAFF. The chain is built from TRBV29-1 and TRBJ1-1, with 7 bases identical to TRBD1. The CDR3 contains 14 residues. Germline-derived CDR1 and CDR2 are SQVTM and ANQGSEA. The junction had 5 bases not matched to a gene; V was cut back by 4 bases and J by 0 bases.

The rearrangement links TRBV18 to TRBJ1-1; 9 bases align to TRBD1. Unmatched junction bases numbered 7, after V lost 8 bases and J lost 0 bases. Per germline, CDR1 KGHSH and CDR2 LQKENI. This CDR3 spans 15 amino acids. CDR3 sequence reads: CASRPGQGLNTEAFF. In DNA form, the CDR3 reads TGTGCCAGCCGTCCGGGACAGGGTTTGAACACTGAAGCTTTCTTT.

In nucleotides, the CDR3 is TGTGCCACCAGTGATGGGACTAGCGGGGGAACCTACAATGAGCAGTTCTTC. This sequence encodes CATSDGTSGGTYNEQFF. The chain couples TRBV24-1 to TRBJ2-1, with TRBD2 matching 14 bases. V lost 3 bases to trimming and J lost 2 bases; unmatched junction nucleotides: 2. Germline lookup yields CDR1 KGHDR and CDR2 SFDVKD. This CDR3 is 17 amino acids long.

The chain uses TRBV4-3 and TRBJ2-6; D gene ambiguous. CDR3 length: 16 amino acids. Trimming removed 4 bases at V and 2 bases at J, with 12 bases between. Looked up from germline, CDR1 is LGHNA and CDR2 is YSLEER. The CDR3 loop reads CASSPLTNAGANVLTF. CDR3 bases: TGCGCCAGCAGCCCTCTGACGAACGCTGGGGCCAACGTCCTGACTTTC.

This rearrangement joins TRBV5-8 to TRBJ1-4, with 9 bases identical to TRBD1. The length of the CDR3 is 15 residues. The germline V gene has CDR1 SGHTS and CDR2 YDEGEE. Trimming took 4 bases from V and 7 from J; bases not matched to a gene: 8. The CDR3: CASSPPGQGSEKLFF. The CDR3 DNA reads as TGTGCCAGCAGCCCCCCGGGACAGGGAAGTGAAAAACTGTTTTTT.

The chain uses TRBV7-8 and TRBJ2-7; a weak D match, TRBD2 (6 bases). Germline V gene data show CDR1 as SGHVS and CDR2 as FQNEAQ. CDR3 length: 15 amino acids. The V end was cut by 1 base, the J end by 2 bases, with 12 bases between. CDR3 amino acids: CASSLDSGRTYEQYF. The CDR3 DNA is TGTGCCAGCAGCTTAGATAGCGGCCGGACCTACGAGCAGTACTTC.

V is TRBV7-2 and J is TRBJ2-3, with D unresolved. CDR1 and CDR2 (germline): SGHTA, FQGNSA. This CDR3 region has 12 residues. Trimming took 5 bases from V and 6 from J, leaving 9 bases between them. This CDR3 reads CASSNPPDTQYF. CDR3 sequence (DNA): TGTGCCAGCAGCAACCCCCCGGATACGCAGTATTTT.

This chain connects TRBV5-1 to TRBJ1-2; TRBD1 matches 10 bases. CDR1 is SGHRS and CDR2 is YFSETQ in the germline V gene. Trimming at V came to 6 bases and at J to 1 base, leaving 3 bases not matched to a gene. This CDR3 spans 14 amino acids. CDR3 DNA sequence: TGCGCCAGCACCGGACAGGGGGGTAACTATGGCTACACCTTC. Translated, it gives CASTGQGGNYGYTF.

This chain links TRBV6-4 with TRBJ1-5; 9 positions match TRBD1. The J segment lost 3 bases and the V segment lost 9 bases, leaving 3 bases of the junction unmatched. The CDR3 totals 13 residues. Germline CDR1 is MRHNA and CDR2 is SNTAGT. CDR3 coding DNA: TGTGCCAGGAACAGGGGGCACAATCAGCCCCAGCATTTT. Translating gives CARNRGHNQPQHF.

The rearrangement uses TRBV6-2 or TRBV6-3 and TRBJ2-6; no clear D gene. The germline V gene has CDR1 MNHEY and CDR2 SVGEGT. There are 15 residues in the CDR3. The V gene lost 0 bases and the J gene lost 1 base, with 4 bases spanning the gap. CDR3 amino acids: CASSYSGSGANVLTF. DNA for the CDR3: TGTGCCAGCAGTTACTCTGGTTCTGGGGCCAACGTCCTGACTTTC.

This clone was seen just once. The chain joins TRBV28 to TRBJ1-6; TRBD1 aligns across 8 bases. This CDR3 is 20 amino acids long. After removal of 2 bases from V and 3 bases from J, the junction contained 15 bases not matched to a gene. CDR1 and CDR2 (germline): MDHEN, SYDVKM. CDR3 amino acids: CASSLGIKGQGGLYNSPLHF. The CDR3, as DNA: TGTGCCAGCAGTTTAGGAATAAAAGGACAGGGCGGCCTCTATAATTCACCCCTCCACTTT. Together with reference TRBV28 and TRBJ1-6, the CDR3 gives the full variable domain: DVKVTQSSRYLVKRTGEKVFLECVQDMDHENMFWYRQDPGLGLRLIYFSYDVKMKEKGDIPEGYSVSREKKERFSLILESASTNQTSMYLCASSLGIKGQGGLYNSPLHFGNGTRLTVT.

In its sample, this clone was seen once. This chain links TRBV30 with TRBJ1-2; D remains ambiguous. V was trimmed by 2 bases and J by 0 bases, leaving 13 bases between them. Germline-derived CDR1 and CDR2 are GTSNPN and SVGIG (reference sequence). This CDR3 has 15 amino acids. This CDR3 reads CAWSRVGGANYGYTF. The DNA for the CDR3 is TGTGCCTGGAGTAGGGTCGGCGGGGCTAACTATGGCTACACCTTC. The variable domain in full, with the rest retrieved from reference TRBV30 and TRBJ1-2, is SQTIHQWPATLVQPVGSPLSLECTVEGTSNPNLYWYRQAAGRGLQLLFYSVGIGQISSEVPQNLSASRPQDRQFILSSKKLLLSDSGFYLCAWSRVGGANYGYTFGSGTRLTVV.

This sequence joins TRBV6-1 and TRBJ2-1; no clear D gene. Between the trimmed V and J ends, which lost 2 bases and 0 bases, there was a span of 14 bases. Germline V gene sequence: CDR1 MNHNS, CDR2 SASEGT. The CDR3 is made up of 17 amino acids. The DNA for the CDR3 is TGTGCCAGCAGTGAATACCCCTCTTCCCTCTCCTACAATGAGCAGTTCTTC. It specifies CASSEYPSSLSYNEQFF.

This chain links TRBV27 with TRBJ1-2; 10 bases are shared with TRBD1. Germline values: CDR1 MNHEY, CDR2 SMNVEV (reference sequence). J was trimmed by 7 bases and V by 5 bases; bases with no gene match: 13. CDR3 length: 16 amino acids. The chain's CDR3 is CASSRTGGSRFGGYTF. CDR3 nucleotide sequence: TGTGCCAGCAGTCGGACAGGGGGGTCTCGGTTTGGTGGCTACACCTTC.

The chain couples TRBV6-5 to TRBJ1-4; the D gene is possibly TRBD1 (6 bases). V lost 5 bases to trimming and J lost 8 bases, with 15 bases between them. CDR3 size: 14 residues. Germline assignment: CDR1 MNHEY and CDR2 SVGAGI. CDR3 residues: CASSRDTRWEKLFF. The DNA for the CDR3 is TGTGCCAGCAGTCGGGACACCCGCTGGGAAAAACTGTTTTTT.

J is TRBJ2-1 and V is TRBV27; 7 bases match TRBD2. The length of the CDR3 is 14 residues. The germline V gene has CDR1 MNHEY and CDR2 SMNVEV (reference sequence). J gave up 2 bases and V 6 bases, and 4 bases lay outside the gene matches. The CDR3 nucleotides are TGTGCCAGCAGCGGCGGGAGAGCCTACAATGAGCAGTTCTTC. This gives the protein CASSGGRAYNEQFF.

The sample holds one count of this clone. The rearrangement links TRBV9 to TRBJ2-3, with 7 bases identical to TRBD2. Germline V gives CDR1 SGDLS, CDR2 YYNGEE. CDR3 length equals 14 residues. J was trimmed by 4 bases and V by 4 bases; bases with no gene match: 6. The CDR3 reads CASSPGTKADTQYF. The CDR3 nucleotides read TGTGCCAGCAGCCCCGGGACTAAGGCAGATACGCAGTATTTT. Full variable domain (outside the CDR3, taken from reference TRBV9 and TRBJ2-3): DSGVTQTPKHLITATGQRVTLRCSPRSGDLSVYWYQQSLDQGLQFLIQYYNGEERAKGNILERFSAQQFPDLHSELNLSSLELGDSALYFCASSPGTKADTQYFGPGTRLTVL.

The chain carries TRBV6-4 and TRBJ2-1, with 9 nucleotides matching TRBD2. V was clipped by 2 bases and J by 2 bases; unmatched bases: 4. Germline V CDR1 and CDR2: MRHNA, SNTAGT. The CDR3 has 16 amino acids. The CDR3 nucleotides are TGTGCCAGCAGTGACGGGCTAGCGGGGACCTACAATGAGCAGTTCTTC. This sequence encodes CASSDGLAGTYNEQFF.

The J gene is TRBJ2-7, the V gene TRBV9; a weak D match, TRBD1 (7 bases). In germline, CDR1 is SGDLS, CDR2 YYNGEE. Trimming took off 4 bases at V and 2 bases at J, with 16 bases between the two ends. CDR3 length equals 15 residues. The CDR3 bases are TGTGCCAGCAGCCGGGTGGAGGGGGCTACCTACGAGCAGTACTTC. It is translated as CASSRVEGATYEQYF.

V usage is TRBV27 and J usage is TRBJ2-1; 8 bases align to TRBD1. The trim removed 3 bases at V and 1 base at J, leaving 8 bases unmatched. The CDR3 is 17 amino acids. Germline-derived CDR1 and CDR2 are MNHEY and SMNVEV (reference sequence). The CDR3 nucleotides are TGTGCCAGCAGTTTTCCCGCAGGGGGCGTATCCTACAATGAGCAGTTCTTC. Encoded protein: CASSFPAGGVSYNEQFF.

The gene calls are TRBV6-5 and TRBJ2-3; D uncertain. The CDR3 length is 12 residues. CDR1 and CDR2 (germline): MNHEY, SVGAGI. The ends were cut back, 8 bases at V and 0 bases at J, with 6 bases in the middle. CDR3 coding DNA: TGTGCCAGCGCCCCTAGCACAGATACGCAGTATTTT. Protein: CASAPSTDTQYF.

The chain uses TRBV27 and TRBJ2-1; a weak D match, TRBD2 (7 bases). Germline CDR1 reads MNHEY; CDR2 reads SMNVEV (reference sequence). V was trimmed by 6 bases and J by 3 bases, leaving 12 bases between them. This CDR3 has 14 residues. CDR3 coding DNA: TGTGCCAGCAGCTTGGGGGGGCACTACAATGAGCAGTTCTTC. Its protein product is CASSLGGHYNEQFF.

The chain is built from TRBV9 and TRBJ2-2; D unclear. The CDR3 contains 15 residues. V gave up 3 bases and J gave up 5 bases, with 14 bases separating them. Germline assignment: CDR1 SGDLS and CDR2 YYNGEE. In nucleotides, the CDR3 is TGTGCCAGCAGCGCTCTTCTAGTTTATACCGGGGAGCTGTTTTTT. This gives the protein CASSALLVYTGELFF. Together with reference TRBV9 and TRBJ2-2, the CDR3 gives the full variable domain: DSGVTQTPKHLITATGQRVTLRCSPRSGDLSVYWYQQSLDQGLQFLIQYYNGEERAKGNILERFSAQQFPDLHSELNLSSLELGDSALYFCASSALLVYTGELFFGEGSRLTVL.